This T cell receptor beta chain was profiled in a study of cytomegalovirus exposure and HLA in healthy donors. Across the study: Tens of millions of unique TCRs from HLA-typed donors were held in an early release of data.

This clone was seen a single time. The study ran its PCR with 60 Vbeta and 13 Jbeta primers. The data were produced by immunoSEQ multiplex PCR, yet TCRdb's version contains in-frame clones alone and is incomplete. The table has about 200,000 clones, 75% to 85% seen once; the top ten hold around 2.3%. CDR1 KGHSH and CDR2 LQKENI come from the germline V gene. With V trimmed by 3 bases and J by 3 bases, 4 bases remained unmatched. The CDR3 length is 15 residues. The origin of this receptor is a woman aged 45-65 years in good health and CMV-seronegative. What was sequenced was PBMCs. J is TRBJ1-2 and V is TRBV18; 10 bases match TRBD1. CDR3 sequence (DNA): TGTGCCAGCTCACCGACAGGGGGCGCGGACTATGGCTACACCTTC. It yields the protein CASSPTGGADYGYTF. The full variable domain, rest sourced from reference TRBV18 and TRBJ1-2, is NAGVMQNPRHLVRRRGQEARLRCSPMKGHSHVYWYRQLPEEGLKFMVYLQKENIIDESGMPKERFSAEFPKEGPSILRIQQVVRGDSAAYFCASSPTGGADYGYTFGSGTRLTVV.